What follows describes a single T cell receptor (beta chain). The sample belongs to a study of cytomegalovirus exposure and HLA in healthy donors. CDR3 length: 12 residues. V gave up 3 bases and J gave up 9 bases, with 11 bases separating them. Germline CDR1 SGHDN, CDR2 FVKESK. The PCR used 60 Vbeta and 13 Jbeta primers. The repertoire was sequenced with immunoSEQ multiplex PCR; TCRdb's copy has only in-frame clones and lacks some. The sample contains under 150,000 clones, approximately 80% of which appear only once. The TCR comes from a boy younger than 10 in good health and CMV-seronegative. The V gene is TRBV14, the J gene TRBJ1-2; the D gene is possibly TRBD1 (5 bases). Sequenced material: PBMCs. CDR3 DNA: TGTGCCAGCAGCCAGGGGGGGAGGCGCTACACCTTC. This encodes CASSQGGRRYTF.